Following are 8 T cell receptor beta chains from one sample sequenced in a study of blood T cell repertoires in COVID-19. TCRdb keeps only in-frame clones here, not all; method: immunoSEQ multiplex PCR. The table lists about 220,000 clones, approximately 80% of them singletons. The sequenced material came from PBMCs or T cells enriched from blood (not recorded which). The receptors here all came from a woman between 55 and 75 years old who had recovered from COVID-19.

This chain uses TRBV6-5 with TRBJ2-2; 7 nucleotides line up with TRBD1. Trimming removed 10 bases from V and 4 bases from J; junction bases left unmatched: 6. Looked up from germline, CDR1 is MNHEY and CDR2 is SVGAGI. This CDR3 is built from 13 residues. CDR3 amino acids: CAIGTDLTGELFF. The CDR3 nucleotides read TGTGCCATCGGGACAGACCTCACCGGGGAGCTGTTTTTT.

The J gene is TRBJ2-7, the V gene TRBV6-6; possible D gene TRBD1, 6 bases. V was shortened by 3 bases and J by 3 bases, with 12 bases between the two germline ends. The CDR3 totals 14 residues. Looked up from germline, CDR1 is MNHNY and CDR2 is SVGAGI (reference sequence). The CDR3 sequence is CASSYGGGSYEQYF. CDR3 DNA: TGTGCCAGCAGTTATGGGGGCGGTAGCTACGAGCAGTACTTC.

J is TRBJ1-5 and V is TRBV19, with a weak D call TRBD1 (5 bases). The germline V gene has CDR1 LNHDA and CDR2 SQIVND (reference sequence). The CDR3 loop spans 16 amino acids. V lost 7 bases to trimming and J lost 0 bases, with 16 bases between them. The CDR3 loop reads CASTYRGEYSNQPQHF. In DNA, the CDR3 is TGTGCCAGTACCTATCGGGGGGAATATAGCAATCAGCCCCAGCATTTT.

This rearrangement joins TRBV5-4 to TRBJ2-2; D remains ambiguous. V lost 0 bases and J 5 bases, leaving 11 bases between the germline ends. The germline CDR1 and CDR2 sequences are SGHNT and YYREEE (reference sequence). The CDR3 consists of 15 residues. The CDR3 DNA reads TGTGCCAGCAGCTTGGACAGCCCAAGGACCGGGGAGCTGTTTTTT. Residues: CASSLDSPRTGELFF.

The genes are TRBV30 and TRBJ1-1; D gene uncertain. In germline, CDR1 is GTSNPN, CDR2 SVGIG (reference sequence). V was cut by 2 bases and J by 0 bases, with 13 bases left in between. CDR3 size: 15 residues. The CDR3 sequence is CAWSQRRPMNTEAFF. In DNA form, the CDR3 reads TGTGCCTGGAGTCAGCGACGGCCTATGAACACTGAAGCTTTCTTT.

The J gene is TRBJ2-7, the V gene TRBV11-3, with TRBD1 matching 9 bases. The CDR3 length is 16 residues. The junction had 13 bases not matched to a gene; V was cut back by 5 bases and J by 5 bases. CDR1 and CDR2 (germline): SGHNT, YENEEA. The CDR3 DNA sequence: TGTGCCAGCAGCCCTGGGTTCGACAGGGGGAAGGACGAGCAGTACTTC. The encoded protein is CASSPGFDRGKDEQYF.

The V call is TRBV6-4, the J call TRBJ2-2; D is undetermined. The length of the CDR3 is 14 residues. Trimming removed 8 bases from V and 3 bases from J, with 13 bases in between. From germline, CDR1 is MRHNA and CDR2 SNTAGT. DNA of the CDR3: TGTGCCAGCTCTCTCGGGTCGGACACCGGGGAGCTGTTTTTT. It codes for CASSLGSDTGELFF.

The chain combines TRBV4-3 with TRBJ2-3; 7 bases map to TRBD2. The junction had 1 base not matched to a gene; V was cut back by 0 bases and J by 1 base. The CDR3 sequence is 15 residues long. Germline V gene data show CDR1 as LGHNA and CDR2 as YSLEER. The CDR3 coding sequence is TGCGCCAGCAGCCAAGACCGGGGGGGCACAGATACGCAGTATTTT. This codes for CASSQDRGGTDTQYF.